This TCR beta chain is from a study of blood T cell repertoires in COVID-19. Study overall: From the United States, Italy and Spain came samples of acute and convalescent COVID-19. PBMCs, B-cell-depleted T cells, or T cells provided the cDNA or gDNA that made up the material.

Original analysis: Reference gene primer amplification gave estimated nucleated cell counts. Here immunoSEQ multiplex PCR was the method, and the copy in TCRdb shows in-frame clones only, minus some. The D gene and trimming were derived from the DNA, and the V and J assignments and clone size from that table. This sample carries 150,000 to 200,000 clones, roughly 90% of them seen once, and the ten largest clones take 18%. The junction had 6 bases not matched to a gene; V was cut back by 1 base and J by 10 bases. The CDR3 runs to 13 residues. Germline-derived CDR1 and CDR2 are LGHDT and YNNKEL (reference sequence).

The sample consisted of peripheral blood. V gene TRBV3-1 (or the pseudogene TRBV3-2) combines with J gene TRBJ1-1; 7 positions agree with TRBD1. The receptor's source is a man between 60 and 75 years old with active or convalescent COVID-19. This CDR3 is CASSQVGGVGAFF. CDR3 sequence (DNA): TGTGCCAGCAGCCAAGTAGGGGGCGTGGGAGCTTTCTTT.